Here is one T cell receptor (beta chain) with its context. Its antigen is as yet unknown. The sample originates from a study of CD4 T cell repertoires in COVID-19. Here immunoSEQ multiplex PCR was the method, and the copy in TCRdb shows in-frame clones only, minus some. The table includes 65,000 to 95,000 clones, 83% detected once. CDR1 and CDR2 (germline): MNHEY, SVGAGI. There are 13 residues in the CDR3. V was pared by 6 bases and J by 11 bases, with 14 bases between. Study-level points and caveats: SARS-CoV and/or HKU1 spike cultures shared between about 6.5 and 25% of SARS-CoV-2 clonotypes. Several top expanded SARS-CoV-2-reactive clonotypes were shared by two or three memory subsets.

The rearrangement uses TRBV6-5 and TRBJ1-6; D might be TRBD1 (5 bases). The TCR comes from a human donor who had COVID-19. The sequencing used CD4+ T cells from peripheral blood, collected after recovery from COVID-19. CDR3: CASSAGRTAPLHF. The CDR3 DNA follows: TGTGCCAGCAGCGCAGGGAGGACGGCACCCCTCCACTTT.